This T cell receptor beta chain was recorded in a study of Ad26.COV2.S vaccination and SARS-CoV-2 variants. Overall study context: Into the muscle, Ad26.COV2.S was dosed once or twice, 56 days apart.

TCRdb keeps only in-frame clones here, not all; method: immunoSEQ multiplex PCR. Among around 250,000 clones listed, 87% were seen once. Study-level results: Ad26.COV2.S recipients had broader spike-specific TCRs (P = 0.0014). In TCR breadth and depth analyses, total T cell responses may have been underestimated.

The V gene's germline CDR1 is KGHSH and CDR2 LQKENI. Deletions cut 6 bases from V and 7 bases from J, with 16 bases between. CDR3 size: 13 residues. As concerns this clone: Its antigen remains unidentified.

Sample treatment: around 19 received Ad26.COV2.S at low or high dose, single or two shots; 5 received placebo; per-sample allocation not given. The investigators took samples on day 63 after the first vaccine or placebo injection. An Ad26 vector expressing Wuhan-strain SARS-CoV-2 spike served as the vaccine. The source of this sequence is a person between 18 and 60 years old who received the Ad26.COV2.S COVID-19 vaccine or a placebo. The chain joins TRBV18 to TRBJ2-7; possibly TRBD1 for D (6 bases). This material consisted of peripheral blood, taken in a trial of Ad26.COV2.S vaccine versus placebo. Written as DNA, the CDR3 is TGTGCCAGCTCGTACGCGGAAGGGGGTGAGCAGTACGTC. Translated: CASSYAEGGEQYV.